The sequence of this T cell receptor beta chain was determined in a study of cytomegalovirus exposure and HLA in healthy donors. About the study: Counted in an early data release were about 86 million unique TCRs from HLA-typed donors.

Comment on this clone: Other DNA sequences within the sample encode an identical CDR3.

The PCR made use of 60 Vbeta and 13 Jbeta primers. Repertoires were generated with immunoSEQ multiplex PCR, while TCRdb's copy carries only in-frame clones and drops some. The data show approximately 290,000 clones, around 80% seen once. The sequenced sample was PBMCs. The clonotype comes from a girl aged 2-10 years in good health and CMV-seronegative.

CDR3 amino acids: CASSYTHSGGRTF. In DNA form, the CDR3 reads TGTGCCAGCAGTTATACGCACAGCGGGGGAAGGACCTTC. The rearrangement uses TRBV6-7 and TRBJ1-2; tentatively, D is TRBD1 (5 bases). TRBV6-7 is identified as an open reading frame with a role that is uncertain. The CDR3 length is 13 residues. V gave up 3 bases and J gave up 14 bases, with 19 bases separating them.